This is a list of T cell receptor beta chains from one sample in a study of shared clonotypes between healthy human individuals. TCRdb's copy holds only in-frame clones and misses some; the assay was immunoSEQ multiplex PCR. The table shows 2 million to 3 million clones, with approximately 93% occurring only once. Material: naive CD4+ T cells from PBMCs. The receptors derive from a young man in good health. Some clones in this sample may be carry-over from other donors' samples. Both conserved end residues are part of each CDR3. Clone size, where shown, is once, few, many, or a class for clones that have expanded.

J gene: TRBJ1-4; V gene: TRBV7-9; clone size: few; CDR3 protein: CASSFSEVLFF
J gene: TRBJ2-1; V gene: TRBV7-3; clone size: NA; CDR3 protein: CASSLTGLADHNEQFF
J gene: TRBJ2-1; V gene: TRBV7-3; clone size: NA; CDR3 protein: CASTSGTENYNEQFF
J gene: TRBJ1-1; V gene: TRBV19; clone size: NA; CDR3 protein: CASSMMAGMRTEAFF
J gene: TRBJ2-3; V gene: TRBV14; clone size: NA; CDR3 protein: CASSQAGAGDTQYF
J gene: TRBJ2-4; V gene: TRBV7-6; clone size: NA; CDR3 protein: CASSIGLAGDVQYF
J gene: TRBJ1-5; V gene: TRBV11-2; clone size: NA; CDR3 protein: CASSSLQGKDQPQHF
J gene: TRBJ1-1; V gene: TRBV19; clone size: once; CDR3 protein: CASSIEGMNTEAFF
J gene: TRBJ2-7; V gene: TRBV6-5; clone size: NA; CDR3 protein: CATYDRAGSYEQYF
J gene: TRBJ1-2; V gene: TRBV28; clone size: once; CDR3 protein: CASSSGANYGYTF
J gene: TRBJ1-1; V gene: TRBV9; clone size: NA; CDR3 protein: CASSAVDREGTEAFF
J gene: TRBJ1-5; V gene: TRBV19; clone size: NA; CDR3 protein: CASSTRPDRVNQPQHF
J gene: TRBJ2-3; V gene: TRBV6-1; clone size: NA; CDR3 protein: CASSDRLGSADTQYF
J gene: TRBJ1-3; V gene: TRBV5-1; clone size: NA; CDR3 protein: CASSPGGGNTIYF
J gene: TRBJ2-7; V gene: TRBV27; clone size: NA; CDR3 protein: CASSLSRNTYEQYF
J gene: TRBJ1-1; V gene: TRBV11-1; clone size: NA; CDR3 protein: CASSRPGTANTEAFF
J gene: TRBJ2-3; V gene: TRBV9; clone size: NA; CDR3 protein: CASSPRWGQGGTDTQYF
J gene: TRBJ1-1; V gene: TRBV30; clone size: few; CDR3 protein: CAWRATRNTEAFF
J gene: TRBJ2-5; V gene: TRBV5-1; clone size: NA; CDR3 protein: CASSSSPSPQETQYF
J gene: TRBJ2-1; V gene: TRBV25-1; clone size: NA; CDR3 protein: CASSEWERTLEQFF
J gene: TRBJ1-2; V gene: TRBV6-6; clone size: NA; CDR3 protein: CASSSPTGLDGYTF
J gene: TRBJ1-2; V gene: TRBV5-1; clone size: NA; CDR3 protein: CASSLRGQGGGYTF
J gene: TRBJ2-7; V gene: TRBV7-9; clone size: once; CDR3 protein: CASSLNPSYEQYF
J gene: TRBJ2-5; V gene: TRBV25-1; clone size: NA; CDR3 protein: CASSVRGRGKTQYF
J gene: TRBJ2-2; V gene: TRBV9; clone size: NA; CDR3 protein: CASSVGQGPGELFF
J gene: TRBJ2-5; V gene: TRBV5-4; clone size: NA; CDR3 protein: CASSSSGSGGETQYF
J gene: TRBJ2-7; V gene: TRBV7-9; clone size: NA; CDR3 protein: CASSDGRLISYEQYF
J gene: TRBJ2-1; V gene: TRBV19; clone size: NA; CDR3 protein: CASSTDRHGYNEQFF
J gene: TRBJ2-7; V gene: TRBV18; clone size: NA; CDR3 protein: CASSPLKGYEQYF
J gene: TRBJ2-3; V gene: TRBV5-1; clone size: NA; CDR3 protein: CASSLFSDSASTDTQYF
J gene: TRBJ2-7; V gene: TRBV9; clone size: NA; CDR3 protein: CASSAAGTGGYEQYF
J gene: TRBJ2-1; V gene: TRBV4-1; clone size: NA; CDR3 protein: CASSRGRPGQGAWNEQFF
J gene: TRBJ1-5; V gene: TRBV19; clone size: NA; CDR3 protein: CASSPDRIQPQHF
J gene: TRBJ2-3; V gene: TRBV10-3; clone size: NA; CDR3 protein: CASHQSPEDTQYF
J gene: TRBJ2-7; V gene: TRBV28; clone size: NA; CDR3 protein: CASSRTSTGLREQYF
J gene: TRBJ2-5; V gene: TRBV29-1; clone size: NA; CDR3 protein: CSADRILSRETQYF
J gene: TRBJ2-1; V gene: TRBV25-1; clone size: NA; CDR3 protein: CASSVALAVYNEQFF
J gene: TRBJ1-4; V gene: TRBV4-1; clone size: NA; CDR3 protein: CASSTPAPGREKLFF
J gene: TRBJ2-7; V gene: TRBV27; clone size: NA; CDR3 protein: CASRPRTSGSYEQYF
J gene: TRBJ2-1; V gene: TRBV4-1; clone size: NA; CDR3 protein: CASSQEADRRRQFF
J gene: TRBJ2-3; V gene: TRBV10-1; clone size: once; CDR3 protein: CASSVGQGQKMDTQYF
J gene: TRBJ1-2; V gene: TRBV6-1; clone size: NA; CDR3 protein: CASSVTGINGYTF
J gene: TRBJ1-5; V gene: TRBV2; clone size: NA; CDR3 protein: CASSFLDRVGNQPQHF
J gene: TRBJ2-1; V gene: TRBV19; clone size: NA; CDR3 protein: CASRAPGSYNEQFF
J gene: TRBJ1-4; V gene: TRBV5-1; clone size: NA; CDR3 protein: CASSIGDSLTNEKLFF